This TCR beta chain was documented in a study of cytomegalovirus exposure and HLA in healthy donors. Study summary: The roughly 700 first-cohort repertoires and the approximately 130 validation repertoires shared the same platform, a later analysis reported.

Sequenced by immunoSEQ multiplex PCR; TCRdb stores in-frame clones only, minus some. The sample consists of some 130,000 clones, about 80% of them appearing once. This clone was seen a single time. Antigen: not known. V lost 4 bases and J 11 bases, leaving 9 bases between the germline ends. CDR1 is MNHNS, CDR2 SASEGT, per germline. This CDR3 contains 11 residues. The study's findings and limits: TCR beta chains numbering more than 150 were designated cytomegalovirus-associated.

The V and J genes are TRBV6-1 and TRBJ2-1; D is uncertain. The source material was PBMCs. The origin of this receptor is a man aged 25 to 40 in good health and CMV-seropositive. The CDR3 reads CASSVTPKQFF. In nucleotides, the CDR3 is TGTGCCAGCAGTGTTACCCCTAAGCAGTTCTTC.